The text below deals with one T cell receptor (beta chain). This sample is part of a study of blood T cell repertoires in COVID-19. Study summary: Italy, Spain and the United States were the sources of the convalescent and acute COVID-19 samples. PBMCs, B-cell-depleted T cells, or T cells were the source of the cDNA or gDNA that made up the material.

Original handling: It was from reference gene primer amplification that nucleated cell counts were estimated. Profiling relied on immunoSEQ multiplex PCR, and the TCRdb table lists in-frame clones only, not all of them. The DNA was the basis for D and trimming; V, J and clone size are from that table. This table holds 140,000 to 150,000 clones, roughly 77% found once. Trimming removed 5 bases from V and 3 bases from J, with 8 bases in between. The germline V gene has CDR1 MDHEN and CDR2 SYDVKM. The CDR3 covers 13 residues. The chain recombines TRBV28 with TRBJ2-1; D is possibly TRBD2 (6 bases). This receptor was obtained from a man aged 55-75 years with acute or convalescent COVID-19. The sample taken for sequencing was peripheral blood. The CDR3 coding sequence is TGTGCCAGCAGTCGGCGGGGCTACAATGAGCAGTTCTTC. Protein product: CASSRRGYNEQFF.